This T cell receptor (beta chain) was captured in a study of blood T cells in healthy people across ages. A second PCR, run for about 6 to 11 cycles, used a sample-barcoded 5' primer plus a J-beta primer mix. Each CDR3 protein gets one entry after TCRdb re-called the 5' RACE reads with MiXCR. The sample includes hundreds of thousands of distinct CDR3 sequences, 22% of them seen just once. The CDR3 is 14 residues long. Between the trimmed V and J ends, which lost 0 bases and 6 bases, there was a span of 12 bases. The germline gives CDR1 DFQATT, CDR2 SNEGSKA (reference sequence). This TCR was recovered from a man aged 65 to 85 in good health. The sequencing input was blood. This sequence joins TRBV20-1 and TRBJ2-1; possible D gene TRBD2, 5 bases. CDR3 bases: TGCAGTGCTAGAGATCGGGCTAGCATCAATGAGCAGTTCTTC. This codes for CSARDRASINEQFF.